These 19 T cell receptor beta chains originate from one sample sequenced in a study of T cell clonality in common variable immunodeficiency. TCRdb's copy holds only in-frame clones and misses some; the assay was immunoSEQ multiplex PCR. The sample holds over 55,000 clones, and no clone turns up only once. Sequencing was done on a sample of peripheral blood mononuclear cells. The receptors here all came from a person between 18 and 69 years old in good health.

This clone was seen many times. The read stops 3 residues short of the end of the CDR3; the missing end is completed from the germline J gene. This chain connects TRBV12-3 or TRBV12-4 to TRBJ2-7, with TRBD2 as a possible D gene (6 bases). The CDR3 contains 12 residues. V was pared by 7 bases and J by 2 bases, with 9 bases between. The CDR3 region is CASKGRTYEQYF. CDR3 DNA, as far as it was read: TGTGCCAGCAAGGGGAGGACCTACGAG.

Ten or more counts support this clone. The CDR3 extends 3 residues past the end of the read, so its final part is completed from the germline J gene. This chain uses TRBV18 with TRBJ2-2; D gene unclear. V was shortened by 3 bases and J by 5 bases, with 7 bases between the two germline ends. This CDR3 contains 13 residues. Looked up from germline, CDR1 is KGHSH and CDR2 is LQKENI. This chain's CDR3 is CASSPITTGELFF. The sequenced CDR3 bases are TGTGCCAGCTCACCTATAACAACCGGGGAG. Looking up the rest from reference TRBV18 and TRBJ2-2 gives the full variable domain: NAGVMQNPRHLVRRRGQEARLRCSPMKGHSHVYWYRQLPEEGLKFMVYLQKENIIDESGMPKERFSAEFPKEGPSILRIQQVVRGDSAAYFCASSPITTGELFFGEGSRLTVL.

This clone was seen many times. Sequencing ends 3 residues short of the CDR3 end; the germline J gene provides the rest. This sequence joins TRBV20-1 and TRBJ2-2, with TRBD2 matching over 16 bases. Germline V CDR1 and CDR2: DFQATT, SNEGSKA (reference sequence). V lost 5 bases, J lost 8 bases, and 8 bases stayed unmatched. The CDR3 has 16 residues. This CDR3 is CSAGGLAGGTVGELFF. CDR3 bases read: TGCAGTGCTGGGGGACTAGCGGGAGGGACTGTGGGGGAG.

This clone was recorded at least ten times. The CDR3 goes on 3 residues after the read ends, and that part is filled in from the germline J gene. The chain carries TRBV12-3 or TRBV12-4 and TRBJ2-3, with TRBD1 identical over 8 bases. CDR3 length: 13 amino acids. V was pared by 7 bases and J by 3 bases, with 3 bases of the junction left unmatched. The DNA read from the CDR3 is TGTGCCAGCAACCACAGGGGGACAGATACG. Amino acid sequence: CASNHRGTDT. The whole CDR3 protein reads CASNHRGTDTQYF.

This clone ranks as medium-sized. The read halts 3 residues ahead of the CDR3 end, with the missing end drawn from the germline J gene. The chain employs TRBV20-1 and TRBJ2-1; D possibly corresponds to TRBD2 (7 bases). Per the germline V gene, CDR1 is DFQATT and CDR2 is SNEGSKA (reference sequence). V lost 1 base and J 7 bases, leaving 17 bases between the germline ends. The CDR3 length is 15 residues. The CDR3 bases that were read are TGCAGTGCTAGAGGGGGGGGCAGTACCCGTAATGAG. This sequence encodes CSARGGGSTRNE. The entire CDR3 sequence reads CSARGGGSTRNEQFF.

This clone was observed at least ten times. Sequencing ends 3 residues short of the CDR3 end; the germline J gene provides the rest. The chain couples TRBV5-1 to TRBJ2-2; the D gene is possibly TRBD1 (6 bases). Germline V gene sequence: CDR1 SGHRS, CDR2 YFSETQ. V was cut by 2 bases and J by 4 bases, with 15 bases left in between. CDR3 length: 16 amino acids. The CDR3 sequence: CASSFNRARTTGELFF. CDR3 bases read: TGCGCCAGCAGCTTCAACAGGGCGCGAACCACCGGGGAG.

This clone showed up many times. The read stops 3 residues short of the end of the CDR3; the missing end is completed from the germline J gene. The chain joins TRBV20-1 to TRBJ2-5; tentatively, D is TRBD1 (6 bases). V lost 0 bases to trimming and J lost 5 bases, with 10 bases between them. Germline lookup yields CDR1 DFQATT and CDR2 SNEGSKA (reference sequence). The CDR3 spans 13 residues. CDR3: CSAREDRTETQYF. CDR3 DNA (partial): TGCAGTGCTAGAGAGGACAGAACGGAGACC.

This clone was counted ten times or more. The observed sequence ends 3 residues before the CDR3 terminus, with the missing tail filled in from the germline J gene. This chain connects TRBV6-2 or TRBV6-3 to TRBJ2-5; 9 bases are shared with TRBD1. Germline V lookup: CDR1 MNHEY, CDR2 SVGEGT. J lost 6 bases, V lost 6 bases, and 8 bases had no gene match. The CDR3 length is 14 residues. The CDR3 bases that were read are TGTGCCAGCAGCCCCACAGGGGGCGGGCAGACC. It translates to CASSPTGGGQT. The whole CDR3 region reads CASSPTGGGQTQYF.

This clone was recorded many times. The DNA ends 3 residues before the CDR3 does, and the rest of the CDR3 is filled in from the germline J gene. The rearrangement links TRBV18 to TRBJ2-3, with 13 bases that match TRBD2. CDR3 size: 16 residues. Per germline, CDR1 KGHSH and CDR2 LQKENI. V gave up 3 bases and J gave up 4 bases; unmatched junction bases: 4. CDR3 sequence reads: CASSPGLAGVADTQYF. The CDR3 bases that were read are TGTGCCAGCTCACCCGGACTAGCGGGAGTTGCAGATACG.

The table lists this clone with a few counts. The read falls 3 residues short of the CDR3 end, and the missing part is taken from the germline J gene. V usage is TRBV5-1 and J usage is TRBJ2-5; 9 positions agree with TRBD2. This CDR3 contains 14 residues. Germline V gene data show CDR1 as SGHRS and CDR2 as YFSETQ. V dropped 4 bases and J dropped 3; count of bases not matched to a gene: 4. The sequenced part of the CDR3 DNA is TGCGCCAGCAGCGAGATAGCGGGAGAAGAGACC. The encoded protein is CASSEIAGEET. The whole CDR3 protein reads CASSEIAGEETQYF.

This clone was seen ten or more times. The read stops 3 residues short of the end of the CDR3; the missing end is completed from the germline J gene. V usage is TRBV7-8 and J usage is TRBJ2-1; D might be TRBD2 (6 bases). The germline V and J ends were trimmed by 1 base and 0 bases, with 13 bases remaining between them. The germline V gene encodes CDR1 SGHVS and CDR2 FQNEAQ. The CDR3 has 17 residues. The CDR3 reads CASSLVGGVTSYNEQFF. The part of the CDR3 DNA that was read is TGTGCCAGCAGCTTAGTAGGAGGGGTAACCTCCTACAATGAG.

About this clone: The CDR3 goes on 3 residues after the read ends, and that part is filled in from the germline J gene. V usage is TRBV11-3 and J usage is TRBJ2-7; 7 bases agree with TRBD2. The CDR3 is made up of 15 amino acids. J was trimmed by 2 bases and V by 4 bases; bases with no gene match: 8. Germline assignment: CDR1 SGHNT and CDR2 YENEEA. CDR3 DNA (partial): TGTGCCAGCAGCTCCCGGACACGGGGGGCCTACGAG. It is translated as CASSSRTRGAYE. The whole CDR3 protein reads CASSSRTRGAYEQYF.

This clone was recorded many times. The CDR3 extends 3 residues past the end of the read, so its final part is completed from the germline J gene. The rearrangement joins TRBV6-2 or TRBV6-3 to TRBJ1-1, with D perhaps TRBD1 (6 bases). Trimming stripped 0 bases from V and 3 bases from J, with 17 bases between. Germline V gives CDR1 MNHEY, CDR2 SVGEGT. This CDR3 region has 17 residues. CDR3 DNA (partial): TGTGCCAGCAGTTACTCCGGACAGCTTAGGGATCACACTGAA. Its translation is CASSYSGQLRDHTE. The whole CDR3 sequence reads CASSYSGQLRDHTEAFF.

In this sample, this clone turned up many times. The read gets to within 3 residues of the CDR3 end, and the germline J gene fills in the rest. The chain carries TRBV19 and TRBJ2-2; 10 bases fit TRBD2. The CDR3 contains 16 residues. The V and J ends lost 5 bases and 7 bases, in that order; junction bases with no gene match: 10. CDR1 is LNHDA, CDR2 SQIVND, per germline (reference sequence). CDR3 sequence reads: CASSFLAGDRGGELFF. CDR3 bases read: TGTGCCAGTAGTTTTCTAGCGGGAGATCGGGGCGGGGAG.

At least ten counts were recorded for this clone. The CDR3 extends 3 residues past the end of the read, so its final part is completed from the germline J gene. The V and J genes are TRBV2 and TRBJ2-2; D call uncertain. Trimming took 5 bases from V and 0 from J, leaving 13 bases between them. The length of the CDR3 is 16 residues. The germline V gene has CDR1 SNHLY and CDR2 FYNNEI. CDR3: CASSKEAPANTGELFF. The covered CDR3 bases are TGTGCCAGCAGTAAGGAAGCGCCCGCGAACACCGGGGAG.

This clone was found many times. The CDR3 is cut off 3 residues early in the read; its end comes from the germline J gene. The chain employs TRBV19 and TRBJ2-7, with D possibly TRBD2 on 5 matching bases. This CDR3 region has 15 residues. V lost 5 bases and J lost 0, with 14 bases in between. From germline, CDR1 is LNHDA and CDR2 SQIVND (reference sequence). This CDR3 is CASSVLSGSSYEQYF. CDR3 DNA (partial): TGTGCCAGTAGTGTTCTCAGCGGTAGCTCCTACGAG.

This clone appeared many times. The CDR3 end lies 3 residues beyond the end of the read and is filled in from the germline J gene. This sequence joins TRBV20-1 and TRBJ2-3, with TRBD2 identical over 7 bases. Germline CDR1 DFQATT, CDR2 SNEGSKA (reference sequence). The V segment lost 3 bases and the J segment 2 bases; nucleotides outside the gene matches: 8. CDR3 length: 15 residues. This chain's CDR3 is CSASRRLADTDTQYF. The DNA read from the CDR3 is TGCAGTGCTAGTAGAAGGCTAGCGGACACAGATACG.

There are many counts of this clone. The read halts 3 residues ahead of the CDR3 end, with the missing end drawn from the germline J gene. This chain links TRBV5-6 with TRBJ2-2; no clear D gene. Per the germline V gene, CDR1 is SGHDT and CDR2 is YYEEEE. V was clipped by 0 bases and J by 0 bases, with 6 bases between them. This CDR3 is 15 amino acids long. The DNA read from the CDR3 is TGTGCCAGCAGCTTGGAGGCTCCGAACACCGGGGAG. Protein product: CASSLEAPNTGE. The complete CDR3 sequence is CASSLEAPNTGELFF. Full variable domain (rest looked up from reference TRBV5-6 and TRBJ2-2): DAGVTQSPTHLIKTRGQQVTLRCSPKSGHDTVSWYQQALGQGPQFIFQYYEEEERQRGNFPDRFSGHQFPNYSSELNVNALLLGDSALYLCASSLEAPNTGELFFGEGSRLTVL.

The table lists this clone with many counts. The CDR3 protein is CASRASRGLAKNIQYF. The CDR3 DNA, read in part, is TGTGCCAGCAGAGCTAGTCGGGGACTAGCCAAAAACATT. The rearrangement links TRBV2 to TRBJ2-4; TRBD2 is a possible D gene (6 bases). The sequenced fragment ends 3 residues before the CDR3 boundary, so the rest is inferred from the germline J gene. This CDR3 has 16 residues. Germline lookup yields CDR1 SNHLY and CDR2 FYNNEI. Trimming took off 6 bases at V and 0 bases at J, with 15 bases between the two ends. The entire variable domain, with the rest obtained from reference TRBV2 and TRBJ2-4, is as follows: EPEVTQTPSHQVTQMGQEVILRCVPISNHLYFYWYRQILGQKVEFLVSFYNNEISEKSEIFDDQFSVERPDGSNFTLKIRSTKLEDSAMYFCASRASRGLAKNIQYFGAGTRLSVL.